This T cell receptor (beta chain) came from a study of Ad26.COV2.S vaccination and SARS-CoV-2 variants (dated by TCRdb to about 2021). The study in broad terms: Vaccine-arm donors were drawn from COV1001, a multicentre, randomized, double-blind, placebo-controlled phase I-IIa trial of Ad26.COV2.S in healthy adults. Trial participants were randomized into five groups of five: low-dose or high-dose Ad26.COV2.S given once or twice, or placebo on both occasions. Blinding of investigators to trial group allocation was maintained during experiments and outcome assessment. A total of approximately 30 samples were included in the TCR-sequenced set, comprising roughly 19 Ad26.COV2.S vaccine recipients, 5 placebo recipients and 8 SARS-CoV-2 convalescent individuals. Sequencing of the TCRbeta repertoire served to evaluate the specificity and breadth of SARS-CoV-2-reactive T cell receptors following Ad26.COV2.S vaccination. Ad26.COV2.S was administered intramuscularly at 5 x 10^10 or 1 x 10^11 viral particles, either as a single shot or as two shots given 56 days apart.

At the junction V is shortened by 6 bases and J by 4 bases, with 10 bases in between. From cysteine to phenylalanine, the CDR3 is 13 amino acids long. Only CDR3 DNA remains: 39 bases, in frame from the first base. In the germline V gene, CDR1 corresponds to MNHEY and CDR2 to SVGAGI. Concerning this clone: Its target antigen remains unknown. Base qualities are missing; no much larger clone stands one base away.

The treatment or condition label for this specimen denotes: 15 to 20 received Ad26.COV2.S at low or high dose, single or two shots; roughly five received placebo; per-sample allocation not given. Repertoires of vaccine and placebo recipients were sequenced from samples collected on day 63 after the first injection. Between 29 July and 7 August 2020, Cohort 1b enrolled approximately 26 adults aged 18-55 years at one site in Boston, USA. Ad26.COV2.S consisted of a replication-incompetent adenovirus type 26 vector by which a prefusion-stabilized SARS-CoV-2 spike protein from the original Wuhan strain was expressed. TCRbeta CDR3 regions were sequenced with the immunoSEQ Assay. After extraction, genomic DNA underwent amplification by bias-controlled multiplex PCR, followed by high-throughput sequencing. Under the source paper's analysis protocol: To quantify the absolute abundance of each unique TCRbeta CDR3 region, sequences were collapsed and filtered. T cell fraction was estimated by normalization of TCRbeta template counts to usable DNA, with usable DNA being measured through amplification of reference genes present in all nucleated cells. Repertoire TCRs were annotated as SARS-CoV-2-specific by exact matching of V gene, CDR3 amino acid sequence and J gene to a known reactive TCR set. MIRA supplied the reference SARS-CoV-2 TCR set, which was filtered for enrichment in COVID-19-positive ImmuneCODE repertoires so that public or cross-reactive TCRs were removed. Using the MIRA antigens, annotated TCRs were further analysed by specific ORF or by position within an ORF. Breadth was defined as annotated unique rearrangements over total unique productive rearrangements; depth was the summed frequency of those rearrangements. Group comparisons of TCR breadth used two-sided Wilcoxon rank-sum tests. Imported from immuneACCESS, the table was reduced by TCRdb to in-frame sequences with V and J called. These copies leave out some clones; in studies compared against another copy, an unresolved V gene accounts for under half, and the cause of the remainder is not known. The DNA was the basis for D and trimming; V, J and clone size are from that table. The sample table shows more than 300,000 clones, and 88% are seen once. The top ten clonotypes cover 6.4% of the sample.

General conclusions and limits of the study: Ad26.COV2.S recipients had higher spike-specific TCR breadth than placebo recipients (P = 0.0014). Comparable non-spike TCR breadth was observed between vaccine and placebo recipients, consistent with only spike being contained in the vaccine. The authors noted that total T cell responses may have been underestimated by the TCR breadth and depth analyses. The study was not powered for comparison of responses between vaccine doses or regimens. After vaccination, substantial breadth of spike-specific CD8+ and CD4+ T cell responses was reported.

The starting material was peripheral blood, obtained in a trial of Ad26.COV2.S vaccine versus placebo. Recombination linked TRBV6-5 to TRBJ1-5, and TRBD1 may be the D gene, going by 5 matching bases. This sequence was found in a person aged 18 to 65 who received the Ad26.COV2.S COVID-19 vaccine or a placebo. The CDR3: CASSGPGNQPQHF. Here is the DNA: TGTGCCAGCAGCGGGCCAGGGAATCAGCCCCAGCATTTT.